The 18 T cell receptor beta chains listed next were all sequenced from one sample in a study of blood T cell repertoires in COVID-19. The assay was immunoSEQ multiplex PCR, and TCRdb's table has in-frame clones only and misses some. The data show around 250,000 clones, roughly 90% seen once. The sample was PBMCs or T cells enriched from blood (not recorded which). The source is a woman aged 25 to 45 who had recovered from COVID-19.

This rearrangement joins TRBV28 to TRBJ2-5, with a weak D call TRBD2 (6 bases). CDR1 MDHEN and CDR2 SYDVKM come from the germline V gene. Trimming stripped 1 base from V and 5 bases from J, with 11 bases between. CDR3 length: 14 amino acids. The CDR3 here is CASSLSGAPETQYF. The CDR3 DNA is TGTGCCAGCAGTTTATCGGGAGCCCCCGAGACCCAGTACTTC.

V is TRBV6-5 and J is TRBJ2-3, with D unresolved. Germline values: CDR1 MNHEY, CDR2 SVGAGI. Trimming removed 4 bases from V and 0 bases from J, with 8 bases in between. CDR3 length equals 14 residues. The CDR3 loop reads CASSSVTSTDTQYF. CDR3 DNA sequence: TGTGCCAGCAGTTCAGTGACTAGCACAGATACGCAGTATTTT.

This rearrangement joins TRBV24-1 to TRBJ1-2; TRBD1 aligns across 7 bases. V shed 6 bases and J 4 bases; nucleotides not matched to a gene: 16. The CDR3 is 17 residues long. Germline V gene sequence: CDR1 KGHDR, CDR2 SFDVKD. The DNA of the CDR3 is TGTGCCACCAGTCGAGGACAGGCGCTTCGAGAATTCTATGGCTACACCTTC. Encoded protein: CATSRGQALREFYGYTF.

This chain joins TRBV5-1 and TRBJ1-1; no definite D call. V was pared by 1 base and J by 3 bases, with 13 bases between. Per the germline V gene, CDR1 is SGHRS and CDR2 is YFSETQ. The CDR3 sequence is 15 residues long. The CDR3 sequence is CASSLRAGGDTEAFF. CDR3 nucleotides: TGCGCCAGCAGCTTGCGTGCCGGAGGAGACACTGAAGCTTTCTTT.

The chain employs TRBV4-3 and TRBJ2-1, with 10 bases aligning to TRBD2. Germline values: CDR1 LGHNA, CDR2 YSLEER. The CDR3 length is 15 residues. V shed 0 bases and J 12 bases; nucleotides not matched to a gene: 8. CDR3 loop: CASSQDPSGRSLQFF. The CDR3 nucleotides read TGCGCCAGCAGCCAAGATCCTAGCGGGAGATCGTTGCAGTTCTTC.

The chain has TRBV29-1 and TRBJ2-7; 8 bases align to TRBD1. The J segment lost 4 bases and the V segment lost 5 bases, leaving 13 bases of the junction unmatched. This CDR3 comprises 15 residues. CDR1 is SQVTM, CDR2 ANQGSEA, per germline. In DNA, the CDR3 is TGCAGCGTTCTTAAACTCCGGGACAGGAGATACGAGCAGTACTTC. Its protein is CSVLKLRDRRYEQYF.

The chain's CDR3 is CASSQGTRDSPFF. In nucleotides, the CDR3 is TGCGCCAGCAGCCAGGGCACCCGGGACAGTCCGTTCTTC. The chain has TRBV4-1 and TRBJ2-1; 7 nucleotides line up with TRBD1. The CDR3 runs 13 residues. J gave up 15 bases and V 3 bases, and 11 bases lay outside the gene matches. Germline V CDR1 and CDR2: MGHRA, YSYEKL.

The chain couples TRBV28 to TRBJ1-3; a weak D match, TRBD1 (6 bases). The CDR3 loop spans 15 amino acids. Germline loops: CDR1 MDHEN, CDR2 SYDVKM. The V end was cut by 1 base, the J end by 4 bases, with 11 bases between. The CDR3 nucleotides are TGTGCCAGCAGTTTATTGGACAGAAAAGGAAACACCATATATTTT. As protein: CASSLLDRKGNTIYF.

The rearrangement links TRBV4-3 to TRBJ2-7; 12 bases line up with TRBD2. Losses at the gene ends were 5 bases for V and 2 bases for J; bases not matched to a gene: 4. The length of the CDR3 is 15 residues. Germline CDR1 and CDR2: LGHNA and YSLEER. CDR3 sequence reads: CASSWGLAGPYEQYF. Here the CDR3 DNA reads TGCGCCAGCAGCTGGGGACTAGCGGGCCCCTACGAGCAGTACTTC.

The rearrangement uses TRBV3-1 (or the pseudogene TRBV3-2) and TRBJ2-1; D is possibly TRBD2 (6 bases). The CDR3 has 15 residues. The germline V gene has CDR1 LGHDT and CDR2 YNNKEL (reference sequence). V lost 4 bases to trimming and J lost 4 bases, with 14 bases between them. The CDR3 is CASSPQPEGYNEQFF. The CDR3 DNA sequence: TGTGCCAGCAGCCCGCAGCCGGAGGGTTACAATGAGCAGTTCTTC.

The CDR3: CASSSELRGQKLFF. The CDR3 DNA reads as TGTGCCAGCAGTTCCGAACTCAGGGGCCAAAAACTGTTTTTT. The chain has TRBV27 and TRBJ1-4; D may be TRBD1 (6 bases). Germline V gene sequence: CDR1 MNHEY, CDR2 SMNVEV (reference sequence). This CDR3 has 14 residues. Trimming took 4 bases from V and 9 from J, leaving 15 bases between them.

The V call is TRBV19, the J call TRBJ1-1; D not resolved. This CDR3 comprises 17 residues. CDR1 is LNHDA and CDR2 is SQIVND in the germline V gene (reference sequence). V gave up 5 bases and J gave up 0 bases, with 19 bases separating them. DNA for the CDR3: TGTGCCAGTAGTCCAAGACTGGGAGGTCCGGTGAACACTGAAGCTTTCTTT. The encoded protein is CASSPRLGGPVNTEAFF.

The V gene is TRBV3-1 (or the pseudogene TRBV3-2), the J gene TRBJ2-7; 11 bases line up with TRBD2. This CDR3 is 16 amino acids long. Germline V gene sequence: CDR1 LGHDT, CDR2 YNNKEL (reference sequence). V shed 1 base, J shed 2 bases, and the junction held 4 bases outside the gene matches. The CDR3 is CASSQGGTSGTYEQYF. The CDR3 region has the DNA TGTGCCAGCAGCCAAGGAGGGACTAGCGGAACCTACGAGCAGTACTTC.

A single count supports this clone. The V and J genes are TRBV3-1 (or the pseudogene TRBV3-2) and TRBJ1-3, with D unclear. Germline assignment: CDR1 LGHDT and CDR2 YNNKEL (reference sequence). This CDR3 contains 17 residues. V shed 0 bases and J shed 0 bases, with 12 bases lying between them. The CDR3 nucleotides are TGTGCCAGCAGCCAAGAGTTGCTAGCTACCTCTGGAAACACCATATATTTT. Protein product: CASSQELLATSGNTIYF.

The CDR3 region is CASTSLPSGHNNEQFF. In nucleotides, the CDR3 is TGTGCCAGCACTAGTCTTCCTAGCGGGCACAACAATGAGCAGTTCTTC. V is TRBV2 and J is TRBJ2-1; 8 positions agree with TRBD2. The V segment lost 7 bases and the J segment 5 bases; nucleotides outside the gene matches: 13. The V gene's germline CDR1 is SNHLY and CDR2 FYNNEI. The CDR3 loop spans 16 amino acids.

The V and J genes are TRBV29-1 and TRBJ2-1; 11 nucleotides line up with TRBD2. This CDR3 comprises 19 residues. CDR1 is SQVTM, CDR2 ANQGSEA, per germline. J gave up 4 bases and V 3 bases, and 17 bases lay outside the gene matches. The CDR3 region has the DNA TGCAGCGTTGAGGTATATGGGACTAGCGGCCCCGCTTCGTACAATGAGCAGTTCTTC. This gives the protein CSVEVYGTSGPASYNEQFF.

V usage is TRBV6-5 and J usage is TRBJ1-1; the match to TRBD1 covers 7 bases. The J segment lost 4 bases and the V segment lost 2 bases, leaving 7 bases of the junction unmatched. Germline V lookup: CDR1 MNHEY, CDR2 SVGAGI. The CDR3 extends over 15 amino acids. The chain's CDR3 is CASSYTTGLSTEAFF. CDR3 coding DNA: TGTGCCAGCAGTTACACGACAGGGCTGAGCACTGAAGCTTTCTTT.

This chain joins TRBV7-9 and TRBJ2-7; 9 bases are shared with TRBD2. The CDR3 contains 15 residues. The V and J ends lost 2 bases and 0 bases, in that order; junction bases with no gene match: 2. Germline V gene lookup returns CDR1 SEHNR and CDR2 FQNEAQ (reference sequence). The CDR3 coding sequence is TGTGCCAGCAGCTTATCACTAGCGGGCTCCTACGAGCAGTACTTC. Translation gives CASSLSLAGSYEQYF.